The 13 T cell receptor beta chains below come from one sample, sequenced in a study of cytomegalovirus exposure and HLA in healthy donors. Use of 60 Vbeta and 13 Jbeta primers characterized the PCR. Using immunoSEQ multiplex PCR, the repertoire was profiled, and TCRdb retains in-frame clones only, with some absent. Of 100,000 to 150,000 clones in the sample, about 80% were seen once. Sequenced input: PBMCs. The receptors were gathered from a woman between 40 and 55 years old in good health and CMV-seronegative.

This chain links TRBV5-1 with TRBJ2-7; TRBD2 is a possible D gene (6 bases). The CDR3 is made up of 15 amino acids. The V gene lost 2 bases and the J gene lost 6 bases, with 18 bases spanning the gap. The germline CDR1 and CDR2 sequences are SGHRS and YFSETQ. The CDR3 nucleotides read TGCGCCAGCAGCTTAGGAACGGGAGTCTCCGGCGAGCAGTACTTC. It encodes CASSLGTGVSGEQYF. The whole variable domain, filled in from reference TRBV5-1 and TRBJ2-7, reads KAGVTQTPRYLIKTRGQQVTLSCSPISGHRSVSWYQQTPGQGLQFLFEYFSETQRNKGNFPGRFSGRQFSNSRSEMNVSTLELGDSALYLCASSLGTGVSGEQYFGPGTRLTVT.

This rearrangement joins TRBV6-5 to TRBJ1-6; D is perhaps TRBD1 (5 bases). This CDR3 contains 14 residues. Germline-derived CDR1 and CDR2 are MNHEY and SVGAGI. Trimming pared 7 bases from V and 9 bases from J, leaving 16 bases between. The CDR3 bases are TGTGCCAGCACCCGTCGGGGGGAGACTTCACCCCTCCACTTT. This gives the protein CASTRRGETSPLHF.

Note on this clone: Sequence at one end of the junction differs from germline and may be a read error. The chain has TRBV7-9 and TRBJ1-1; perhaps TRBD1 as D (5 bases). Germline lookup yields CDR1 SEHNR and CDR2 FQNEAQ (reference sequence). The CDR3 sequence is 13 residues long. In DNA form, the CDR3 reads TGTGCCAGCAGCCCACTCCTGGACACCGAAGCTTTCTTT. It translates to CASSPLLDTEAFF.

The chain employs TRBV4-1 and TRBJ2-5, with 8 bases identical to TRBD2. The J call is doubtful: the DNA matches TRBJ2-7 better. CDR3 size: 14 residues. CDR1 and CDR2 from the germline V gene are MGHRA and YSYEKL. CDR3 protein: CASSQIAGSGEQYF. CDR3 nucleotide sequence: TGCGCCAGCAGCCAAATAGCGGGATCCGGCGAGCAGTACTTC.

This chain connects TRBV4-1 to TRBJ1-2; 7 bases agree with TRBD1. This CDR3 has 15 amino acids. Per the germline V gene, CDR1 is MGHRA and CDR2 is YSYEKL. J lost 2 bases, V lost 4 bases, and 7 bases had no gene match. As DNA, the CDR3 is TGCGCCAGCAGCCCCCGACAGGGAACGAACTATGGCTACACCTTC. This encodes CASSPRQGTNYGYTF.

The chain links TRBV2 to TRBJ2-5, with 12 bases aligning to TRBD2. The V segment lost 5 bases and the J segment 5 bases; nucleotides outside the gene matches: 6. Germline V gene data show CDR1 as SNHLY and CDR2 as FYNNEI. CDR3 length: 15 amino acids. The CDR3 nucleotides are TGTGCCAGCAGTTTGACTAGCGGGAGCGGTGAGACCCAGTACTTC. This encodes CASSLTSGSGETQYF.

CDR3 sequence: CASSLQGGAEQYF. CDR3 coding DNA: TGTGCCAGCTCACTGCAGGGTGGGGCCGAGCAGTACTTC. The chain employs TRBV18 and TRBJ2-7; tentatively, D is TRBD1 (5 bases). The CDR3 has 13 residues. Between the trimmed V and J ends, which lost 4 bases and 6 bases, there was a span of 13 bases. The germline gives CDR1 KGHSH, CDR2 LQKENI.

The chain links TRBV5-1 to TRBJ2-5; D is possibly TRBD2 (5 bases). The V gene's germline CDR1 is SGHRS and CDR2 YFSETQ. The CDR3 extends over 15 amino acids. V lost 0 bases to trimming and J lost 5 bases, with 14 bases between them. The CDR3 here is CASSLGSRSGETQYF. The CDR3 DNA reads TGCGCCAGCAGCTTGGGGAGTCGATCGGGGGAGACCCAGTACTTC. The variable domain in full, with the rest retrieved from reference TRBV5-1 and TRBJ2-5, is KAGVTQTPRYLIKTRGQQVTLSCSPISGHRSVSWYQQTPGQGLQFLFEYFSETQRNKGNFPGRFSGRQFSNSRSEMNVSTLELGDSALYLCASSLGSRSGETQYFGPGTRLLVL.

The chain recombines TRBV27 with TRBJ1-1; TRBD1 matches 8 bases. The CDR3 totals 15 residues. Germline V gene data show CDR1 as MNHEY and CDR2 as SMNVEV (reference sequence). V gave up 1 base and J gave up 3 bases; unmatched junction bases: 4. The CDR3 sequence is CASSLFGQGDTEAFF. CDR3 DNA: TGTGCCAGCAGTTTATTTGGACAGGGCGACACTGAAGCTTTCTTT.

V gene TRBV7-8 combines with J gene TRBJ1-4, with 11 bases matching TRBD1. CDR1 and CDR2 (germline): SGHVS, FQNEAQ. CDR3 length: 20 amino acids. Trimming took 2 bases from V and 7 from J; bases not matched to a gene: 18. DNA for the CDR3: TGTGCCAGCAGCTTAACTGGACAGGGGGCGCGTACGACACTGGCTGAAAAACTGTTTTTT. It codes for CASSLTGQGARTTLAEKLFF.

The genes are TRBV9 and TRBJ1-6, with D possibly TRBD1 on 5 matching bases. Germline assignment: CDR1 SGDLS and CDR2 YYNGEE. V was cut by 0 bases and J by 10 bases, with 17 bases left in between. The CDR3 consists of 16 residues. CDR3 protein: CASSVGPGGGTSPLHF. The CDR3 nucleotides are TGTGCCAGCAGCGTAGGCCCGGGGGGAGGGACCTCACCCCTCCACTTT.

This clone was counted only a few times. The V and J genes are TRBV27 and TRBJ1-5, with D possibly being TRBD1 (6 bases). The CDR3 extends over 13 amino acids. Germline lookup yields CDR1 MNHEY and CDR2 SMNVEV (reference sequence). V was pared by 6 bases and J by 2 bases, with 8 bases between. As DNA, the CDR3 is TGTGCCAGCAGGGACAGCCGCAATCAGCCCCAGCATTTT. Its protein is CASRDSRNQPQHF.

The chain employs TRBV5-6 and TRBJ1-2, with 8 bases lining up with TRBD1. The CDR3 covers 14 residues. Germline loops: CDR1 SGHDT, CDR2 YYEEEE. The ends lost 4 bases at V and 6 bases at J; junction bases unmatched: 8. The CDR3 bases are TGTGCCAGCAGCCCGATTGGACAGGGAGATGGCTACACCTTC. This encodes CASSPIGQGDGYTF.